The 15 T cell receptor beta chains listed next were all sequenced from one sample in a study of cytomegalovirus exposure and HLA in healthy donors. Researchers ran the PCR with 60 Vbeta and 13 Jbeta primers. Repertoires were generated with immunoSEQ multiplex PCR, while TCRdb's copy carries only in-frame clones and drops some. The sample has more than 100,000 clones, 75% to 90% seen once; the top ten hold approximately 2.1%. The specimen was PBMCs. These receptors came from a man aged 30 to 45 in good health and CMV-seronegative.

This clone has only a few counts. The gene calls are TRBV21-1 and TRBJ1-5; TRBD1 is the table's D call and was not checked against the DNA. TRBV21-1 is a recognized pseudogene. This CDR3 spans 13 amino acids. This CDR3 reads CASSWGRGQPQHF. The CDR3 bases are TGTGCCAGCAGCTGGGGGCGCGGGCAGCCCCAGCATTTT.

This chain joins TRBV25-1 and TRBJ2-1; 7 bases line up with TRBD1. V dropped 2 bases and J dropped 1; count of bases not matched to a gene: 5. From germline, CDR1 is MGHDK and CDR2 SYGVNS. The CDR3 is made up of 16 amino acids. CDR3 in amino acids: CASSETRTGSYNEQFF. CDR3 bases: TGTGCCAGCAGTGAAACAAGGACAGGTTCCTACAATGAGCAGTTCTTC.

The chain uses TRBV23-1 and TRBJ2-7; 9 positions agree with TRBD1. TRBV23-1 is sorted into the ORF group, with uncertain function. The junction had 10 bases not matched to a gene; V was cut back by 4 bases and J by 6 bases. The length of the CDR3 is 15 residues. CDR3 region: CASSPSLGQGTEQYF. DNA of the CDR3: TGCGCCAGCAGTCCCTCTTTAGGACAGGGGACCGAGCAGTACTTC.

The chain recombines TRBV5-1 with TRBJ1-2, with 9 positions matching TRBD1. The CDR3 consists of 13 residues. Looked up from germline, CDR1 is SGHRS and CDR2 is YFSETQ. Trimming at V came to 1 base and at J to 6 bases, leaving 1 base not matched to a gene. Here the CDR3 DNA reads TGCGCCAGCAGCTTGAGGACAGGGGATGGCTACACCTTC. Its translation is CASSLRTGDGYTF.

CDR3: CSVATGARPYEQYF. The CDR3 region has the DNA TGCAGCGTTGCAACAGGAGCTAGGCCCTACGAGCAGTACTTC. The genes are TRBV29-1 and TRBJ2-7; TRBD1 might be the D (5 bases). This CDR3 comprises 14 residues. Germline CDR1 is SQVTM and CDR2 is ANQGSEA. Deletions cut 4 bases from V and 2 bases from J, with 15 bases between.

The chain combines TRBV5-1 with TRBJ2-3; 7 bases agree with TRBD2. Germline-derived CDR1 and CDR2 are SGHRS and YFSETQ. The CDR3 has 15 amino acids. J gave up 1 base and V 4 bases, and 6 bases lay outside the gene matches. The CDR3 here is CASSPGTTGTDTQYF. The CDR3 DNA reads TGCGCCAGCAGCCCCGGGACTACGGGCACAGATACGCAGTATTTT. Using reference TRBV5-1 and TRBJ2-3 for the parts outside the CDR3, the full variable domain is KAGVTQTPRYLIKTRGQQVTLSCSPISGHRSVSWYQQTPGQGLQFLFEYFSETQRNKGNFPGRFSGRQFSNSRSEMNVSTLELGDSALYLCASSPGTTGTDTQYFGPGTRLTVL.

The chain has TRBV6-5 and TRBJ1-2, with D perhaps TRBD1 (6 bases). Germline-derived CDR1 and CDR2 are MNHEY and SVGAGI. Trimming took 2 bases from V and 8 from J, leaving 12 bases between them. The CDR3 runs 13 residues. CDR3 sequence reads: CASSYSRGMGYTF. DNA for the CDR3: TGTGCCAGCAGTTACAGCAGGGGTATGGGCTACACCTTC.

V and J are TRBV18 and TRBJ2-3; 10 positions match TRBD2. Per germline, CDR1 KGHSH and CDR2 LQKENI. CDR3 length: 16 amino acids. J was trimmed by 3 bases and V by 4 bases; bases with no gene match: 7. CDR3 in DNA: TGTGCCAGCTCACTCGAAGCGGGGGGGCCAACAGATACGCAGTATTTT. It yields the protein CASSLEAGGPTDTQYF.

The J gene is TRBJ1-3, the V gene TRBV29-1, with 10 bases identical to TRBD1. CDR1 SQVTM and CDR2 ANQGSEA come from the germline V gene. The CDR3 covers 14 residues. V trimming: 7 bases; J trimming: 8 bases; junction bases outside the gene matches: 11. CDR3 sequence: CSASPGQGWDTIYF. DNA for the CDR3: TGCAGCGCATCGCCGGGACAGGGGTGGGACACCATATATTTT.

This clone was seen once. J is TRBJ2-1 and V is TRBV5-4, with TRBD2 identical over 8 bases. Trimming cost V 4 bases and J 4 bases; bases outside gene matches: 10. The CDR3 is made up of 16 amino acids. Germline CDR1 reads SGHNT; CDR2 reads YYREEE (reference sequence). CDR3 nucleotides: TGTGCCAGCAGCCTAAATCGGGGGGGAACTTACAATGAGCAGTTCTTC. This gives the protein CASSLNRGGTYNEQFF.

This clone was picked up a small number of times. The chain joins TRBV7-2 to TRBJ1-2; 8 nucleotides match TRBD1. With 1 base clipped from V and 9 bases from J, the junction kept 16 bases outside the gene matches. The CDR3 is 17 amino acids. Germline-derived CDR1 and CDR2 are SGHTA and FQGNSA. CDR3 region: CASSLVAPDRGASRYTF. DNA for the CDR3: TGTGCCAGCAGCTTAGTAGCCCCCGACAGGGGTGCAAGTCGCTACACCTTC. The whole variable domain, filled in from reference TRBV7-2 and TRBJ1-2, reads GAGVSQSPSNKVTEKGKDVELRCDPISGHTALYWYRQSLGQGLEFLIYFQGNSAPDKSGLPSDRFSAERTGGSVSTLTIQRTQQEDSAVYLCASSLVAPDRGASRYTFGSGTRLTVV.

Concerning this clone itself: The junction shows a germline mismatch at one end, possibly a read error. V is TRBV6-5 and J is TRBJ2-6; a weak D match, TRBD1 (5 bases). This CDR3 spans 14 amino acids. The germline gives CDR1 MNHEY, CDR2 SVGAGI. The CDR3 DNA follows: TGTGCCAGCCTTACAGCCTCTGGGGCCAACGGCCTGACTTTC. It encodes CASLTASGANGLTF.

The sample holds a few counts of this clone. This chain uses TRBV7-2 with TRBJ1-5; no clear D. V lost 1 base and J lost 9, with 13 bases in between. This CDR3 has 14 residues. Germline assignment: CDR1 SGHTA and CDR2 FQGNSA. This CDR3 reads CASSLDSRAPPQHF. CDR3 nucleotides: TGTGCCAGCAGCTTAGACAGCAGAGCACCGCCCCAGCATTTT.

The chain joins TRBV9 to TRBJ2-3, with a weak D call TRBD1 (6 bases). CDR3 length: 15 residues. The germline V and J ends were trimmed by 2 bases and 0 bases, with 10 bases remaining between them. Germline loops: CDR1 SGDLS, CDR2 YYNGEE. This CDR3 is CASSVGAESTDTQYF. The CDR3 DNA is TGTGCCAGCAGCGTGGGGGCCGAAAGCACAGATACGCAGTATTTT.

The gene calls are TRBV9 and TRBJ1-5; TRBD1 is a possible D gene (5 bases). In germline, CDR1 is SGDLS, CDR2 YYNGEE. V was pared by 4 bases and J by 1 base, with 12 bases between. The CDR3 spans 15 residues. DNA of the CDR3: TGTGCCAGCAGCAGGGATGGGGGGAGCAATCAGCCCCAGCATTTT. It is translated as CASSRDGGSNQPQHF.